This T cell receptor beta chain was retrieved from a study of shared clonotypes between healthy human individuals (dated by TCRdb to about 2020). At the level of the whole study: The cohort included three men and a couple of women between 18 and 49 years of age. To estimate repertoire size and how much clonotype sharing occurs between individuals, the study deeply sequenced the blood TCR repertoires of five healthy adults. To increase sequencing depth and limit assay-specific biases, different laboratories used diverse techniques to prepare libraries and sequence TCR repertoires. Between about 0.85 and 10 billion PBMCs per donor were obtained by leukapheresis. Findings and caveats that apply to the study as a whole: Sampling was restricted to blood, and TCR repertoires in tissue are likely to differ from TCR repertoires in blood. Because the study included only a small number of donors, the genetic and exposure-history diversity represented was limited. Pairwise subsampling led to the expectation that sequencing depth would affect the degree of clonotype sharing among donors.

Using the deep immunoSEQ assay, TCR CDR3 regions were amplified from genomic DNA by multiplex PCR. Extracted genomic DNA from each cell subset was distributed evenly across all wells of several immunoSEQ 96-well plates, and each plate was treated as a replicate. For unsorted PBMC, each replicate PCR was loaded with roughly 0.3 ug genomic DNA, equivalent to 30,000 or so T cell genomes. Unsorted PBMC genomic DNA was sequenced across ten immunoSEQ deep assay plates. Purified libraries were quantified with a Qubit 3.0 fluorometer, sized on a Bioanalyzer 2100, and re-quantified with the KAPA Library Quantification kit. Each immunoSEQ 96-well plate was sequenced on its own single-read 150-cycle Illumina NextSeq 550 flow cell. As for the original processing: Because the immunoSEQ output included only junctional sequences and no quality scores, the filtering could not be the same as the filtering used for full-length reads. Sequences were annotated with PyIR, a Python wrapper for IgBLAST v1.9, using IMGT germline references to assign V/J genes and CDR3. Reads were filtered out if the reads had weak V/J assignments (E-value above 1e-6), no CDR3, stop codons, out-of-frame junctions, or ambiguous translated residues. V3J clonotypes were defined as sequences sharing the same inferred V gene, J gene, and CDR3 amino acid sequence. Percentage overlap between repertoires was calculated by dividing the number of shared unique clonotypes by the size of the smaller repertoire. RTK rarefaction, the Chao1 estimator, and Recon v2.1 estimates of unobserved clonotypes were used to assess repertoire richness. The clones in this table, taken by TCRdb from immuneACCESS, are in-frame only. Not every clone is retained; where verified, under half of the shortfall comes from an unresolved V gene, and the cause of the rest is unknown. V, J and clone size derive from that table, while D and trimming were established from the DNA sequence. The sample data list hundreds of thousands of clones, and approximately 80% of these were observed just once. The ten largest make up about 11% of the sample.

The donors were healthy, HIV-negative adults who had no recently reported acute infections or vaccinations. Only Caucasian adults living in Nashville, Tennessee, USA were represented among the donors. In the unsorted samples, 87 million or so PBMCs were counted, and genomic DNA was extracted using the QIAamp DNA Blood Mini kit. Blood was collected by leukapheresis, and PBMCs were isolated by Ficoll-Histopaque density gradient centrifugation and then cryopreserved in liquid nitrogen vapor phase. Comments on this clone: It has no known antigen specificity. No clone much larger than this one lies a single base away; base qualities are absent.

The CDR3 measures 13 amino acids from cysteine to phenylalanine. The entry retains the CDR3 DNA only, 39 bases that are in frame from base 1. The germline V gene provides CDR1 MNHEY and CDR2 SVGAGI. V and J lose 2 bases and 8 bases, and a span of 12 bases separates them. Recombination joined TRBV6-5 with TRBJ1-2; TRBD1 could be the D gene, as 6 bases match. This receptor was identified in a woman aged 40 to 50 in good health. Some clones in this sample may be carry-over from other donors' samples. The sequenced material came from PBMCs. The DNA reads as follows: TGTGCCAGCAGTTACGGGGCAGGGGTAGGCTACACCTTC. Translated, this gives CASSYGAGVGYTF.